Listed below are T cell receptor beta chains from one sample, sequenced in a study of Graves' ophthalmopathy and Graves' hyperthyroidism. From the multiplex PCR reads, TCRdb called clonotypes with MiXCR, one entry per CDR3 protein. The sample contains a few hundred thousand distinct CDR3 sequences, over 15% of which appear only once. Sequencing input: peripheral blood. Receptors were obtained from a woman between 18 and 30 years old with stable Graves' hyperthyroidism. CDR3s include the opening cysteine and the closing phenylalanine or tryptophan. D genes are given only for firm matches. A row's size may be missing; if present it is once, few, many or a size class.

d_call clone_size j_call v_call cdr3_aa cdr3_nt
- - TRBJ1-5 TRBV20-1 CSARAPGQHSNQPQHF TGCAGTGCTAGAGCTCCGGGACAACATAGCAATCAGCCCCAGCATTTT
- many TRBJ2-7 TRBV5-1 CASSLARTTYEQYF TGCGCCAGCAGCTTGGCCCGGACAACCTACGAGCAGTACTTC
- few TRBJ2-3 TRBV6-2/TRBV6-3 CASTRRLTDTQYF TGTGCCAGCACCAGGCGGTTAACAGATACGCAGTATTTT
- many TRBJ1-1 TRBV6-4 CASSDSIGSAFF TGTGCCAGCAGTGACTCGATAGGGTCAGCTTTCTTT
- many TRBJ2-5 TRBV29-1 CSVAEISETQYF TGCAGCGTTGCGGAGATTTCAGAGACCCAGTACTTC
- many TRBJ1-2 TRBV6-1 CASSEMAWNGYTF TGTGCCAGCAGTGAAATGGCGTGGAATGGCTACACCTTC
TRBD2 once TRBJ2-3 TRBV25-1 CASSESHGGAGGPADTQYF TGTGCCAGCAGTGAATCCCATGGGGGAGCGGGAGGGCCGGCAGATACGCAGTATTTT
- few TRBJ2-3 TRBV11-3 CASSSQSRADTQYF TGTGCCAGCAGCTCACAGTCCAGGGCAGATACGCAGTATTTT
TRBD2 - TRBJ2-2 TRBV6-1 CASIAGGYTGELFF TGTGCCAGCATAGCGGGGGGGTACACCGGGGAGCTGTTTTTT
- few TRBJ2-2 TRBV7-2 CASSLAIGELFF TGTGCCAGCAGCTTAGCGATCGGGGAGCTGTTTTTT
- many TRBJ1-4 TRBV9 CASSLDRGNEKLFF TGTGCCAGCAGCTTGGACAGAGGAAATGAAAAACTGTTTTTT
- many TRBJ1-1 TRBV6-1 CASSDRGANTEAFF TGTGCCAGCAGTGACAGGGGCGCTAACACTGAAGCTTTCTTT
- - TRBJ1-5 TRBV27 CASSLQGIGQPQHF TGTGCCAGCAGTTTACAGGGAATAGGGCAGCCCCAGCATTTT
- - TRBJ2-3 TRBV7-8 CASSLAGSMGDTQYF TGTGCCAGCAGCTTAGCCGGATCAATGGGAGATACGCAGTATTTT
- - TRBJ1-1 TRBV7-3 CASRLLPNTEAFF TGTGCCAGCAGATTATTACCGAACACTGAAGCTTTCTTT
- many TRBJ2-2 TRBV6-2/TRBV6-3 CASSQDSYTGELFF TGTGCCAGCAGCCAGGACAGCTACACCGGGGAGCTGTTTTTT
- many TRBJ1-5 TRBV28 CASSLSRQGQPQHF TGTGCCAGCAGTCTAAGTAGGCAGGGTCAGCCCCAGCATTTT
- - TRBJ1-5 TRBV18 CASSQGERGSQPQHF TGTGCCAGCTCACAGGGGGAACGGGGAAGTCAGCCCCAGCATTTT
- many TRBJ1-5 TRBV27 CASSFHSNQPQHF TGTGCCAGCAGTTTTCATAGCAATCAGCCCCAGCATTTT
TRBD2 many TRBJ2-7 TRBV6-2/TRBV6-3 CASSKGLAGEQYF TGTGCCAGCAGTAAAGGACTAGCGGGGGAGCAGTACTTC
- many TRBJ2-7 TRBV7-2 CASSLVGGDSYEQYF TGTGCCAGCAGCTTAGTAGGCGGTGATTCCTACGAGCAGTACTTC
- many TRBJ1-3 TRBV6-5 CASSYPTEVSGNTIYF TGTGCCAGCAGTTACCCGACGGAAGTCTCTGGAAACACCATATATTTT
- many TRBJ1-1 TRBV25-1 CASKRRGNTEAFF TGTGCCAGCAAGCGGCGGGGGAACACTGAAGCTTTCTTT
- many TRBJ1-6 TRBV2 CASTGTYNSPLHF TGTGCCAGCACCGGGACATATAATTCACCCCTCCACTTT
TRBD1 many TRBJ1-1 TRBV5-1 CASSSGQAYTEAFF TGCGCCAGCAGCTCCGGACAGGCGTACACTGAAGCTTTCTTT
- many TRBJ1-2 TRBV6-1 CASSEAGEEDGYTF TGTGCCAGCAGTGAAGCAGGGGAAGAGGATGGCTACACCTTC
TRBD1 many TRBJ1-1 TRBV12-3/TRBV12-4 CASRRQGDTEAFF TGTGCCAGCAGAAGACAGGGGGACACTGAAGCTTTCTTT
- many TRBJ1-5 TRBV24-1 CATSDSRGVGNQPQHF TGTGCCACCAGTGATTCCAGGGGCGTAGGCAATCAGCCCCAGCATTTT
TRBD1 few TRBJ2-7 TRBV12-3/TRBV12-4 CASSPGGGFYEQYF TGTGCCAGCAGCCCAGGGGGCGGCTTCTACGAGCAGTACTTC
- many TRBJ2-5 TRBV7-2 CASSSLRETQYF TGTGCCAGCAGCTCCCTTCGAGAGACCCAGTACTTC
- many TRBJ1-5 TRBV4-2 CASSQDVGRSNQPQHF TGTGCCAGCAGCCAAGATGTCGGGCGGAGCAATCAGCCCCAGCATTTT
- many TRBJ1-1 TRBV19 CASRSSTIEAFF TGTGCCAGTAGGAGTAGTACAATTGAAGCTTTCTTT
- few TRBJ1-5 TRBV7-8 CASSFGQVSNQPQHF TGTGCCAGCAGCTTTGGTCAGGTTAGCAATCAGCCCCAGCATTTT
TRBD1 many TRBJ1-5 TRBV12-3/TRBV12-4 CASRPTGRGQPQHF TGTGCCAGCAGACCGACAGGGAGAGGTCAGCCCCAGCATTTT
- few TRBJ1-6 TRBV6-1 CASSEAGPNHF TGTGCCAGCAGTGAGGCGGGACCCAACCACTTT
TRBD2 - TRBJ2-3 TRBV11-2 CASSAPPGLAKVDTQYF TGTGCCAGCAGCGCACCCCCGGGACTAGCAAAGGTAGATACGCAGTATTTT
- few TRBJ1-1 TRBV12-3/TRBV12-4 CASSPWGGGTEAFF TGTGCCAGCAGCCCCTGGGGGGGGGGGACTGAAGCTTTCTTT
TRBD2 many TRBJ2-5 TRBV7-3 CASSPSGGQETQYF TGTGCCAGCAGCCCCTCGGGGGGGCAAGAGACCCAGTACTTC
- many TRBJ1-1 TRBV11-2 CASSLDGGAYTEAFF TGTGCCAGCAGCTTAGACGGGGGGGCTTACACTGAAGCTTTCTTT
TRBD1 many TRBJ2-5 TRBV20-1 CSAVRDRVETQYF TGCAGTGCTGTGAGGGACAGGGTAGAGACCCAGTACTTC
- many TRBJ2-5 TRBV12-3/TRBV12-4 CASRPDSQETQYF TGTGCCAGCAGACCCGACAGCCAAGAGACCCAGTACTTC
- - TRBJ2-7 TRBV11-3 CASSSGPLALHEQYF TGTGCCAGCAGCTCCGGACCTCTAGCACTTCACGAGCAGTACTTC
- - TRBJ2-2 TRBV6-1 CASSGQYTGELFF TGTGCCAGCAGCGGACAGTACACCGGGGAGCTGTTTTTT
- - TRBJ2-5 TRBV4-2 CASSQGGGGAETQYF TGTGCCAGCAGCCAAGGTGGAGGGGGGGCCGAGACCCAGTACTTC
- many TRBJ1-1 TRBV27 CASSRSGVTEAFF TGTGCCAGCAGCCGGTCAGGAGTAACTGAAGCTTTCTTT
TRBD2 many TRBJ2-5 TRBV7-2 CASSLDSGGVQETQYF TGTGCCAGCAGCTTAGACAGCGGGGGAGTTCAAGAGACCCAGTACTTC
- many TRBJ1-2 TRBV5-6 CASSLGGPTYGYTF TGTGCCAGCAGCTTGGGGGGACCGACGTATGGCTACACCTTC
- many TRBJ1-1 TRBV6-1 CASSPPRNTEAFF TGTGCCAGCAGTCCCCCCAGGAACACTGAAGCTTTCTTT
- - TRBJ2-4 TRBV6-4 CASSEGPGTIKYF TGTGCCAGCAGTGAAGGTCCAGGGACCATTAAGTACTTC
- many TRBJ1-1 TRBV12-3/TRBV12-4 CASTTWGNTEAFF TGTGCCAGCACCACTTGGGGAAACACTGAAGCTTTCTTT
TRBD1 many TRBJ1-6 TRBV10-1 CASSPGQGTSPLHF TGCGCCAGCAGCCCGGGACAGGGTACTTCACCCCTCCACTTT
- many TRBJ2-2 TRBV9 CASSVAGGPNTGELFF TGTGCCAGCAGCGTAGCAGGGGGGCCCAACACCGGGGAGCTGTTTTTT
TRBD1 many TRBJ1-5 TRBV6-5 CASTKDRAGQPQHF TGTGCCAGCACCAAGGACAGGGCAGGACAGCCCCAGCATTTT
- many TRBJ2-2 TRBV12-3/TRBV12-4 CASSWGFPPGELFF TGTGCCAGCAGTTGGGGATTTCCCCCCGGGGAGCTGTTTTTT
- many TRBJ1-5 TRBV6-5 CASSNRGGVNDQPQHF TGTGCCAGCAGTAACCGAGGGGGGGTTAATGATCAGCCCCAGCATTTT
- - TRBJ1-5 TRBV28 CASSFEDRYSNQPQHF TGTGCCAGCAGTTTTGAGGACAGATATAGCAATCAGCCCCAGCATTTT